What follows are 28 T cell receptor beta chains derived from one specimen sequenced in a study of siplizumab effects on memory and regulatory T cells. Using immunoSEQ multiplex PCR, the repertoire was profiled, and TCRdb retains in-frame clones only, with some absent. The sample carries 50,000 or so clones, roughly 93% recorded once. Input material: CD8+ T cells sorted from blood. These receptors all come from a human donor in good health.

The rearrangement joins TRBV4-1 to TRBJ2-5; a possible D gene is TRBD2 (5 bases). The CDR3 extends over 13 amino acids. Germline V gene lookup returns CDR1 MGHRA and CDR2 YSYEKL. V was clipped by 1 base and J by 9 bases, with 12 bases between them. The CDR3 DNA reads as TGCGCCAGCAGCCAAGCTTTGCGGGTCGCCCAGTACTTC. Residues: CASSQALRVAQYF.

V usage is TRBV29-1 and J usage is TRBJ1-2; D unresolved. The germline CDR1 and CDR2 sequences are SQVTM and ANQGSEA. The CDR3 is made up of 11 amino acids. The germline V and J ends were trimmed by 7 bases and 8 bases, with 14 bases remaining between them. The CDR3 bases are TGCAGCGCCGCGTTCGTGGAGGGCTACACCTTC. Translation gives CSAAFVEGYTF.

V is TRBV27 and J is TRBJ1-5; unclear D gene. V was pared by 5 bases and J by 0 bases, with 8 bases between. The CDR3 sequence is 14 residues long. Germline CDR1 MNHEY, CDR2 SMNVEV (reference sequence). The DNA of the CDR3 is TGTGCCAGCAGTCCTGCAGATAGCAATCAGCCCCAGCATTTT. This encodes CASSPADSNQPQHF.

The chain joins TRBV27 to TRBJ2-7; possible D gene TRBD2, 5 bases. Trimming stripped 5 bases from V and 3 bases from J, with 11 bases between. The CDR3 totals 13 residues. Germline-derived CDR1 and CDR2 are MNHEY and SMNVEV (reference sequence). CDR3 protein: CASSRDSFYEQYF. The CDR3 coding sequence is TGTGCCAGCAGTCGGGATAGTTTCTACGAGCAGTACTTC.

This sequence joins TRBV6-6 and TRBJ2-2; D may be TRBD2 (5 bases). V was pared by 2 bases and J by 5 bases, with 9 bases between. CDR1 and CDR2 from the germline V gene are MNHNY and SVGAGI (reference sequence). This CDR3 has 14 amino acids. CDR3 region: CASSYEGRTGELFF. The CDR3 nucleotides read TGTGCCAGCAGTTACGAGGGTAGAACCGGGGAGCTGTTTTTT.

This clone was observed once. V and J are TRBV9 and TRBJ2-3, with 9 bases that match TRBD2. This CDR3 spans 15 amino acids. Germline lookup yields CDR1 SGDLS and CDR2 YYNGEE. V lost 0 bases and J lost 3; bases outside the gene matches: 2. CDR3 bases: TGTGCCAGCAGCGTAGCCCTAGCGGGAACAGATACGCAGTATTTT. This sequence encodes CASSVALAGTDTQYF.

With regard to this clone: At the DNA level, this CDR3 is encoded by other sequences in the same sample as well. The V and J genes are TRBV5-4 and TRBJ2-7, with no clear D. Germline assignment: CDR1 SGHNT and CDR2 YYREEE (reference sequence). V lost 2 bases and J lost 3, with 9 bases in between. This CDR3 has 13 amino acids. The CDR3 is CASSFGQSYEQYF. The CDR3 nucleotides read TGTGCCAGCAGCTTCGGGCAGAGCTACGAGCAGTACTTC. Full variable domain (outside the CDR3, taken from reference TRBV5-4 and TRBJ2-7): ETGVTQSPTHLIKTRGQQVTLRCSSQSGHNTVSWYQQALGQGPQFIFQYYREEENGRGNFPPRFSGLQFPNYSSELNVNALELDDSALYLCASSFGQSYEQYFGPGTRLTVT.

V is TRBV11-3 and J is TRBJ2-7, with D maybe TRBD1 (6 bases). Germline CDR1 SGHNT, CDR2 YENEEA. Trimming removed 5 bases from V and 6 bases from J, with 20 bases in between. The CDR3 consists of 15 residues. DNA of the CDR3: TGTGCCAGCAGCACAGCGCCCAGGGGATCTCGCGAGCAGTACTTC. Protein product: CASSTAPRGSREQYF.

This chain joins TRBV6-5 and TRBJ2-1; the D gene is possibly TRBD1 (6 bases). The germline V gene has CDR1 MNHEY and CDR2 SVGAGI. This CDR3 has 12 amino acids. Trimming shortened V by 6 bases and J by 8 bases, and 11 bases separated the two germline ends. The CDR3 DNA follows: TGTGCCAGCAGAAATTCAGGGGATGAGCAGTTCTTC. Translated: CASRNSGDEQFF.

The rearrangement links TRBV7-9 to TRBJ1-2, with D maybe TRBD1 (6 bases). CDR1 SEHNR and CDR2 FQNEAQ come from the germline V gene (reference sequence). The CDR3 is 18 residues long. V gave up 6 bases and J gave up 4 bases, with 27 bases separating them. CDR3 DNA: TGTGCCAGCAGGCTCCCCCGGGACACCGTTCTAAGTGGCTATGGCTACACCTTC. This gives the protein CASRLPRDTVLSGYGYTF.

This chain uses TRBV7-2 with TRBJ2-1, with D maybe TRBD2 (6 bases). Germline values: CDR1 SGHTA, CDR2 FQGNSA. Trimming shortened V by 1 base and J by 7 bases, and 11 bases separated the two germline ends. The CDR3 length is 14 residues. The CDR3 DNA reads as TGTGCCAGCAGCTTAGGCGGGGTGGGGAATGAGCAGTTCTTC. It specifies CASSLGGVGNEQFF.

The genes are TRBV29-1 and TRBJ1-2; TRBD1 aligns across 8 bases. Germline trimming cut 7 bases from V and 8 bases from J; bases unmatched to any gene: 9. There are 12 residues in the CDR3. Germline V lookup: CDR1 SQVTM, CDR2 ANQGSEA. The CDR3 sequence is CSAYRTGHGYTF. For the CDR3, the DNA is TGCAGCGCCTACCGGACAGGGCACGGCTACACCTTC.

The V and J genes are TRBV18 and TRBJ2-1; 8 nucleotides line up with TRBD1. The CDR3 is made up of 15 amino acids. Trimming at V came to 5 bases and at J to 6 bases, leaving 9 bases not matched to a gene. Germline V CDR1 and CDR2: KGHSH, LQKENI. CDR3 in DNA: TGTGCCAGCTCAACGTTGGGACAGGAGGGCAATGAGCAGTTCTTC. Amino acids: CASSTLGQEGNEQFF.

This rearrangement joins TRBV4-1 to TRBJ2-7; 8 bases are shared with TRBD1. V lost 0 bases, J lost 5 bases, and 6 bases stayed unmatched. Germline V gene sequence: CDR1 MGHRA, CDR2 YSYEKL. This CDR3 is 15 amino acids long. CDR3 sequence: CASSQDWTGMDEQYF. The DNA of the CDR3 is TGCGCCAGCAGCCAAGATTGGACAGGGATGGACGAGCAGTACTTC.

The chain employs TRBV5-8 and TRBJ2-3; the match to TRBD2 covers 8 bases. This CDR3 contains 14 residues. CDR1 and CDR2 (germline): SGHTS, YDEGEE. The V gene end was trimmed by 0 bases and the J gene end by 6 bases; junction bases not matched to a gene: 3. CDR3 bases: TGTGCCAGCAGCTTGGCGGGAGGGGTCGATACGCAGTATTTT. Its protein is CASSLAGGVDTQYF.

The rearrangement links TRBV19 to TRBJ2-7, with D perhaps TRBD2 (5 bases). Germline V gene lookup returns CDR1 LNHDA and CDR2 SQIVND (reference sequence). The CDR3 has 14 amino acids. V dropped 0 bases and J dropped 3 bases, with 9 bases sitting between them. CDR3 bases: TGTGCCAGTAGTATAGAGGCCGGGGACTACGAGCAGTACTTC. Translating it yields CASSIEAGDYEQYF.

This rearrangement joins TRBV7-8 to TRBJ2-7; D possibly corresponds to TRBD2 (6 bases). The germline CDR1 and CDR2 sequences are SGHVS and FQNEAQ. Trimming removed 4 bases from V and 6 bases from J, with 13 bases in between. The CDR3 totals 13 residues. The CDR3 reads CASSSGGPSEQYF. In nucleotides, the CDR3 is TGTGCCAGCAGCTCCGGGGGTCCATCCGAGCAGTACTTC. Full variable domain (missing parts from reference TRBV7-8 and TRBJ2-7): GAGVSQSPRYKVAKRGQDVALRCDPISGHVSLFWYQQALGQGPEFLTYFQNEAQLDKSGLPSDRFFAERPEGSVSTLKIQRTQQEDSAVYLCASSSGGPSEQYFGPGTRLTVT.

The CDR3 here is CASSSRLAVYEQYF. The CDR3, as DNA: TGTGCCAGCAGTTCAAGACTAGCGGTCTACGAGCAGTACTTC. The chain carries TRBV27 and TRBJ2-7, with 9 bases identical to TRBD2. V lost 4 bases to trimming and J lost 3 bases; unmatched junction nucleotides: 4. The V gene's germline CDR1 is MNHEY and CDR2 SMNVEV (reference sequence). The CDR3 is 14 residues long.

The chain has TRBV28 and TRBJ2-7; the match to TRBD2 covers 11 bases. There are 15 residues in the CDR3. Trimming at V came to 2 bases and at J to 4 bases, leaving 4 bases not matched to a gene. Germline V CDR1 and CDR2: MDHEN, SYDVKM. The CDR3 DNA reads as TGTGCCAGCAGTTTAGGGGGACTAGCGGATTACGAGCAGTACTTC. It codes for CASSLGGLADYEQYF. Filled out from reference TRBV28 and TRBJ2-7, the complete variable domain reads DVKVTQSSRYLVKRTGEKVFLECVQDMDHENMFWYRQDPGLGLRLIYFSYDVKMKEKGDIPEGYSVSREKKERFSLILESASTNQTSMYLCASSLGGLADYEQYFGPGTRLTVT.

The chain recombines TRBV28 with TRBJ2-1; D unclear. The CDR3 runs to 14 residues. The germline V and J ends were trimmed by 4 bases and 2 bases, with 9 bases remaining between them. Germline V CDR1 and CDR2: MDHEN, SYDVKM. The CDR3 is CASSSRPTYNEQFF. The CDR3, as DNA: TGTGCCAGCAGTTCCAGACCCACCTACAATGAGCAGTTCTTC.

V and J are TRBV27 and TRBJ2-5; 7 nucleotides line up with TRBD1. The CDR3 has 16 residues. Trimming cost V 5 bases and J 1 base; bases outside gene matches: 10. Germline V lookup: CDR1 MNHEY, CDR2 SMNVEV (reference sequence). Written as DNA, the CDR3 is TGTGCCAGCAGTGTAAGAGGGACAGCATTCCAAGAGACCCAGTACTTC. Amino acids: CASSVRGTAFQETQYF.

The rearrangement joins TRBV4-1 to TRBJ1-1; tentative D call: TRBD1 (5 bases). V lost 3 bases and J lost 0, with 8 bases in between. The CDR3 covers 14 residues. Looked up from germline, CDR1 is MGHRA and CDR2 is YSYEKL. The CDR3 nucleotides are TGCGCCAGCAGCCAGGGACGGTTGAACACTGAAGCTTTCTTT. Translated: CASSQGRLNTEAFF.

The chain is built from TRBV11-2 and TRBJ2-1; TRBD2 agrees at 8 bases. Losses at the gene ends were 3 bases for V and 0 bases for J; bases not matched to a gene: 7. There are 17 residues in the CDR3. Germline-derived CDR1 and CDR2 are SGHAT and FQNNGV. The CDR3 is CASSLGVSGSSYNEQFF. CDR3 DNA sequence: TGTGCCAGCAGCTTGGGAGTAAGCGGGAGCTCCTACAATGAGCAGTTCTTC.

This chain uses TRBV11-3 with TRBJ1-3; no firm D call. Germline-derived CDR1 and CDR2 are SGHNT and YENEEA. The CDR3 extends over 16 amino acids. V lost 6 bases and J lost 3, with 18 bases in between. The CDR3 DNA is TGTGCCAGCAGTTCCCCCGGCTCCGGCGATGGAAACACCATATATTTT. It encodes CASSSPGSGDGNTIYF.

The chain carries TRBV4-2 and TRBJ1-4; possible D gene TRBD1, 5 bases. CDR1 is LGHNA, CDR2 YNFKEQ, per germline. CDR3 length: 14 residues. Between the trimmed V and J ends, which lost 4 bases and 7 bases, there was a span of 13 bases. CDR3 sequence reads: CASSPQGVSEKLFF. The CDR3 DNA is TGTGCCAGCAGCCCGCAAGGGGTGTCTGAAAAACTGTTTTTT.

This clone was seen only once. The chain is built from TRBV4-1 and TRBJ2-7; maybe TRBD2 (5 bases). Germline V lookup: CDR1 MGHRA, CDR2 YSYEKL. This CDR3 spans 16 amino acids. V shed 3 bases and J shed 2 bases, with 17 bases lying between them. The CDR3 region has the DNA TGCGCCAGCAGCCAGAAAGAGGGCAGAGATACCTACGAGCAGTACTTC. Translation: CASSQKEGRDTYEQYF.

This clone was observed a few times. The genes are TRBV4-2 and TRBJ2-2, with D possibly being TRBD2 (5 bases). CDR3 length: 14 residues. The V end was cut by 3 bases, the J end by 3 bases, with 8 bases between. Per the germline V gene, CDR1 is LGHNA and CDR2 is YNFKEQ. CDR3 sequence (DNA): TGTGCCAGCAGCCACCCGGGGTACACCGGGGAGCTGTTTTTT. It codes for CASSHPGYTGELFF.

The rearrangement joins TRBV29-1 to TRBJ1-2; 9 bases map to TRBD1. Germline V CDR1 and CDR2: SQVTM, ANQGSEA. This CDR3 spans 17 amino acids. V shed 1 base, J shed 4 bases, and the junction held 13 bases outside the gene matches. The CDR3 is CSVEATITGGDPYGYTF. CDR3 nucleotides: TGCAGCGTTGAAGCGACCATAACAGGGGGCGATCCCTATGGCTACACCTTC.